This is a list of T cell receptor beta chains from one sample in a study of cytomegalovirus exposure and HLA in healthy donors. The protocol was immunoSEQ multiplex PCR, while the TCRdb copy is restricted to in-frame clones and leaves out a portion. The sample carries about 96,000 clones, about four fifths recorded once. The sequenced sample was PBMCs. The receptors derive from a female donor in good health and CMV-seropositive. Each CDR3 is given with its conserved first and last residue. The D gene is left open where the match is weak. Clone size is stated in some rows and not others, as once, few, many or a class when expanded.

V gene	clone size	J gene	D gene	CDR3 DNA	CDR3 protein
TRBV4-2	-	TRBJ2-6	-	TGTGCCAGCAGCCAAGAATCGAGCTCTGGGGCCAACGTCCTGACTTTC	CASSQESSSGANVLTF
TRBV30	-	TRBJ1-4	-	TGTGCCTGGAGTGTACTCTTTGAAGCAAAACTGTTTTTT	CAWSVLFEAKLFF
TRBV7-9	-	TRBJ2-1	-	TGTGCCAGCAGCTTAAAGGGAGGGGGCTACAATGAGCAGTTCTTC	CASSLKGGGYNEQFF
TRBV7-2	-	TRBJ2-2	TRBD2	TGTGCCAGCAGCTTAGGAGTAGCTAGCGGTAACACCGGGGAGCTGTTTTTT	CASSLGVASGNTGELFF
TRBV5-1	-	TRBJ2-7	TRBD1	TGCGCCAGCAGCTGGTGGACAGGGCAGGGCGAGCAGTACTTC	CASSWWTGQGEQYF
TRBV25-1	-	TRBJ1-4	-	TGTGCCAGCCGCCGGGTTAATAAAGAAAAACTGTTTTTT	CASRRVNKEKLFF
TRBV29-1	-	TRBJ1-3	-	TGCAGCGTTGAACAGGGAAACACCATATATTTT	CSVEQGNTIYF
TRBV7-2	-	TRBJ2-7	-	TGTGCCAGCAGCTCCTCTACAGGGCTTAACGAGCAGTACTTC	CASSSSTGLNEQYF
TRBV28	-	TRBJ1-1	TRBD1	TGTGCCAGCAGCCCGGGACAGAGAAGGTCGGAAGCTTTCTTT	CASSPGQRRSEAFF
TRBV19	-	TRBJ1-1	-	TGTGCCAGTAGTATAGTGGAGACTGAGACTGAAGCTTTCTTT	CASSIVETETEAFF
TRBV6-5	-	TRBJ1-2	TRBD1	TGTGCCAGCAGTTACTCTGTACAGGGGGCGTTGAACTACACCTTC	CASSYSVQGALNYTF
TRBV6-4	-	TRBJ2-3	-	TGTGCCAGCAGTGCCGATCGGAGCACAGATACGCAGTATTTT	CASSADRSTDTQYF
TRBV7-2	-	TRBJ2-7	-	TGTGCCAGCAGCTTAGAGGGGTTTAGCTCCTACGAGCAGTACTTC	CASSLEGFSSYEQYF
TRBV28	-	TRBJ2-2	-	TGTGCCAGCAGCTGGGGGCTGCGGCGGGCGCTGTTTTTT	CASSWGLRRALFF
TRBV28	-	TRBJ1-1	-	TGTGCCAGCAGTTTACGCAATCGAGCCACAGGAGCTTTCTTT	CASSLRNRATGAFF
TRBV9	-	TRBJ2-5	TRBD2	TGTGCCAGCAGCGTAGGGGCTAGCGGGGGGCAAGAGACCCAGTACTTC	CASSVGASGGQETQYF
TRBV11-2	-	TRBJ2-7	-	TGTGCCAGCAGCTTAGTGCCAGGGTATGCCCTCGAGCAGTACTTC	CASSLVPGYALEQYF
TRBV5-4	few	TRBJ2-5	-	TGTGCCAGCAGCTTTGGCGGGGCGCGGGAGACCCAGTACTTC	CASSFGGARETQYF
TRBV7-2	-	TRBJ1-1	-	TGTGCCAGCAGCTTAGCGCGGGGGGGGTGGGGTGAAGCTTTCTTT	CASSLARGGWGEAFF
TRBV28	-	TRBJ1-2	-	TGTGCCAGCAGAGTTGACAGCGAACGGGGCTACACCTTC	CASRVDSERGYTF
TRBV2	few	TRBJ1-2	-	TGTGCCAGCAGTGTGCAGTCCTATGGCTACACCTTC	CASSVQSYGYTF
TRBV5-4	-	TRBJ2-2	TRBD2	TGTGCCAGCAGCTTGCCCGGCCTAGCGGGGGGTGGCACCGGGGAGCTGTTTTTT	CASSLPGLAGGGTGELFF
TRBV28	once	TRBJ2-7	-	TGTGCCAGCAGTCAAACAGGGCAATCCTACGAGCAGTACTTC	CASSQTGQSYEQYF
TRBV28	few	TRBJ1-1	-	TGTGCCAGCAGTTTAAGGACATTCGGCAACACTGAAGCTTTCTTT	CASSLRTFGNTEAFF
TRBV5-1	-	TRBJ2-7	-	TGCGCCAGCAGCTTGTTCGGGACACCTACCTACGAGCAGTACTTC	CASSLFGTPTYEQYF
TRBV29-1	-	TRBJ2-3	TRBD2	TGCAGCGTCCGGACTAGCGGGGCGGCAGATACGCAGTATTTT	CSVRTSGAADTQYF
TRBV11-2	-	TRBJ2-1	TRBD1	TGTGCCAGCAGCCCTACGGGACAGTTAGGGAACAATGAGCAGTTCTTC	CASSPTGQLGNNEQFF
TRBV6-4	-	TRBJ2-1	-	TGTGCCAGCAGTGCCCAACAGGGCAATGAGCAGTTCTTC	CASSAQQGNEQFF
TRBV5-1	once	TRBJ2-1	TRBD2	TGCGCCAGCAGACGGGGACTACCAGGTAATGAGCAGTTCTTC	CASRRGLPGNEQFF
TRBV27	-	TRBJ2-7	-	TGTGCCAGCAGTTTACAAGGAGGGTTCGAGCAGTACTTC	CASSLQGGFEQYF